The clone carrying this T cell receptor (beta chain) was seen ten or more times. Its cognate antigen is unknown. Quantitative 5'-RACE with molecular barcodes produced the TCR beta libraries. TCRdb itself ran the 5' RACE reads through MiXCR, one entry per CDR3 protein. The sample comprises hundreds of thousands of distinct CDR3 sequences, about 10% of which are singletons, and 0.51% rests with the top ten. The CDR3 has 13 residues. V shed 6 bases, J shed 7 bases, and the junction held 9 bases outside the gene matches. Germline V gives CDR1 SQVTM, CDR2 ANQGSEA. These data belong to a study of CD8 T cells in ankylosing spondylitis. Study-wide results and caveats: Reportedly, significant enrichment of disease-linked clones occurred in matched ankylosing spondylitis synovial fluid. Several highly homologous variants made up a TCR beta motif, and this motif appeared characteristic of ankylosing spondylitis blood.

The source of this sequence is a male donor with ankylosing spondylitis. The chain combines TRBV29-1 with TRBJ2-5; 9 positions match TRBD2. The material sequenced was blood, either unsorted or a sorted T cell fraction (not recorded which). CDR3 coding DNA: TGCAGCGTGCTGACTAGCGGCGGGGGGACCCAGTACTTC. Translating gives CSVLTSGGGTQYF.